One and the same sample provided the 5 T cell receptor beta chains below, sequenced in a study of Graves' ophthalmopathy and Graves' hyperthyroidism. Amplification from RNA transcripts yielded the TCR beta CDR3 regions. Second-round multiplex PCR came after first-round RT-PCR with HTBI primers. TCRdb processed the multiplex PCR reads anew with MiXCR; each CDR3 protein has one entry. The sample lists roughly 1.1 million distinct CDR3 sequences, approximately 35% occurring once. Sequences were obtained from peripheral blood or thyroid tissue (not recorded which). These receptors were obtained from an adult man with Graves' hyperthyroidism.

This clonotype has a handful of counts. The chain joins TRBV20-1 to TRBJ2-5; perhaps D is TRBD1 or TRBD2 (5 bases each). The length of the CDR3 is 14 residues. The V gene's germline CDR1 is DFQATT and CDR2 SNEGSKA (reference sequence). Trimming cost V 6 bases and J 2 bases, with 16 bases left between them. Here the CDR3 DNA reads TGCAGTGCCCAGGGCGGACTGGTACAAGAGACCCAGTACTTC. Translation gives CSAQGGLVQETQYF.

This clonotype has just a few counts. This chain connects TRBV3-1 to TRBJ2-5; 9 nucleotides agree with TRBD1. J lost 4 bases, V lost 4 bases, and 13 bases had no gene match. The germline V gene has CDR1 LGHDT and CDR2 YNNKEL (reference sequence). This CDR3 comprises 17 residues. CDR3 sequence: CASSLRDRARRGETQYF. DNA of the CDR3: TGTGCCAGCAGCCTCCGGGACAGGGCAAGACGTGGAGAGACCCAGTACTTC.

The chain recombines TRBV19 with TRBJ1-2, with D possibly TRBD1 on 5 matching bases. In germline, CDR1 is LNHDA, CDR2 SQIVND (reference sequence). The CDR3 loop spans 14 amino acids. V lost 5 bases and J 2 bases, leaving 12 bases between the germline ends. CDR3 DNA: TGTGCCAGTAGTGTCAGGACACCGAACTATGGCTACACCTTC. Protein sequence: CASSVRTPNYGYTF. Looking up the rest from reference TRBV19 and TRBJ1-2 gives the full variable domain: DGGITQSPKYLFRKEGQNVTLSCEQNLNHDAMYWYRQDPGQGLRLIYYSQIVNDFQKGDIAEGYSVSREKKESFPLTVTSAQKNPTAFYLCASSVRTPNYGYTFGSGTRLTVV.

The chain recombines TRBV20-1 with TRBJ1-6, with 9 bases lining up with TRBD1. Germline loops: CDR1 DFQATT, CDR2 SNEGSKA (reference sequence). The junction had 2 bases not matched to a gene; V was cut back by 3 bases and J by 5 bases. CDR3 size: 14 residues. In DNA form, the CDR3 reads TGCAGTGCTAGCTGGACAGGGGATAATTCACCCCTCCACTTT. Amino acids: CSASWTGDNSPLHF.

This clonotype was observed a few times. The V gene is TRBV4-1, the J gene TRBJ2-2, with D possibly matching TRBD1 (6 bases). The V and J ends lost 2 bases and 7 bases respectively, with 26 bases between them. Germline V lookup: CDR1 MGHRA, CDR2 YSYEKL. This CDR3 comprises 19 residues. CDR3 residues: CASSQFVAQDSGFVGELFF. DNA of the CDR3: TGCGCCAGCAGCCAATTCGTGGCGCAGGACAGCGGTTTCGTCGGGGAGCTGTTTTTT.